The 15 T cell receptor beta chains below come from one sample, sequenced in a study of immune heterogeneity within non-small cell lung tumors. TCR beta CDR3 was amplified by multiplex PCR, first round 10 cycles, 32 V and 13 J primers. TCRdb recomputed calls from the multiplex PCR reads with MiXCR, one row per CDR3 protein. The sample yields tens of thousands of distinct CDR3 sequences, 27% seen once. Genomic DNA from bulk tumor acted as the template, and about 550 ng was loaded per sample. Each primary tumor yielded several biopsies, collected far apart from one another at surgery. Patients underwent curative surgery for untreated, newly diagnosed non-small cell lung cancer. Material for sequencing was lung tumor tissue. The origin of the receptors is a man aged 35 to 55 with non-small cell lung cancer.

This rearrangement joins TRBV2 to TRBJ2-4; no clear D. V shed 4 bases and J shed 1 base, with 5 bases lying between them. This CDR3 contains 13 residues. CDR1 SNHLY and CDR2 FYNNEI come from the germline V gene. The CDR3 is CASSVGAKNIQYF. CDR3 coding DNA: TGTGCCAGCAGTGTTGGGGCCAAAAACATTCAGTACTTC.

The chain joins TRBV15 to TRBJ1-1; D possibly corresponds to TRBD1 (5 bases). Germline V gives CDR1 LNHNV, CDR2 YYDKDF (reference sequence). With 0 bases removed from V and 3 bases from J, the gap between germline ends came to 11 bases. The CDR3 spans 15 residues. CDR3 nucleotide sequence: TGTGCCACCAGCAGAGAAGGGGTATACGACACTGAAGCTTTCTTT. It codes for CATSREGVYDTEAFF.

The chain has TRBV11-3 and TRBJ2-1; TRBD1 is a possible D gene (5 bases). The CDR3 is 14 amino acids. CDR1 is SGHNT and CDR2 is YENEEA in the germline V gene. V was trimmed by 3 bases and J by 5 bases, leaving 11 bases between them. DNA for the CDR3: TGTGCCAGCAGCTTTTTAACGACAGACAATGAGCAGTTCTTC. Translating gives CASSFLTTDNEQFF.

Of note for this clonotype: Sequence at one end of the junction differs from germline and may be a read error. This chain joins TRBV6-1 and TRBJ2-1; 14 nucleotides agree with TRBD2. The germline V gene encodes CDR1 MNHNS and CDR2 SASEGT. The CDR3 consists of 15 residues. CDR3: CAGSDGTSGRGEQFF. The DNA for the CDR3 is TGTGCCGGCAGTGACGGGACTAGCGGGAGAGGTGAGCAGTTCTTC.

In its sample, this clonotype is medium-sized (0.01 to 0.1%). The chain recombines TRBV18 with TRBJ2-7; no definite D call. CDR1 KGHSH and CDR2 LQKENI come from the germline V gene. V shed 3 bases and J shed 5 bases, with 17 bases lying between them. The CDR3 spans 15 residues. The CDR3 region has the DNA TGTGCCAGCTCACCTGGCCGTGCAGGCCTCCACGAGCAGTACTTC. Translating it yields CASSPGRAGLHEQYF.

To note about this clonotype: This clone may be a read error of a much larger clone one base away. The V gene is TRBV12-3 or TRBV12-4, the J gene TRBJ2-2; D may be TRBD2 (6 bases). The CDR3 extends over 16 amino acids. Trimming left V 4 bases short and J 4 bases short, with 16 bases between. CDR3 loop: CASSSSPEAGTGELFF. In DNA, the CDR3 is TGTGCCAGCAGTTCCAGCCCCGAAGCGGGCACCGGGGAGCTGTTTTTT.

At least ten counts were recorded for this clonotype. The chain links TRBV6-1 to TRBJ2-1; 10 bases agree with TRBD2. CDR3 length equals 15 residues. CDR1 is MNHNS, CDR2 SASEGT, per germline. Trimming removed 2 bases from V and 4 bases from J; junction bases left unmatched: 2. CDR3 protein: CASSELAGAYNEQFF. The DNA of the CDR3 is TGTGCCAGCAGTGAACTAGCGGGAGCTTACAATGAGCAGTTCTTC.

V is TRBV5-1 and J is TRBJ2-7; D possibly corresponds to TRBD1 (6 bases). This CDR3 is 14 amino acids long. CDR1 is SGHRS and CDR2 is YFSETQ in the germline V gene. The V gene lost 8 bases and the J gene lost 1 base, with 16 bases spanning the gap. CDR3 sequence: CARRPGTLSYEQYF. The DNA for the CDR3 is TGCGCCAGAAGACCCGGGACACTGTCCTACGAGCAGTACTTC.

In this sample, this clonotype turned up many times. The chain is built from TRBV20-1 and TRBJ1-6; D unclear. The CDR3 is made up of 15 amino acids. Germline CDR1 is DFQATT and CDR2 is SNEGSKA (reference sequence). V lost 0 bases and J lost 0, with 6 bases in between. The CDR3 region is CSARDRSSYNSPLHF. CDR3 DNA: TGCAGTGCTAGAGACCGGAGCTCCTATAATTCACCCCTCCACTTT.

This clonotype was found many times. V and J are TRBV5-6 and TRBJ2-7; TRBD1 might be the D (5 bases). Germline V CDR1 and CDR2: SGHDT, YYEEEE. The V end was cut by 3 bases, the J end by 7 bases, with 8 bases between. The CDR3 is 11 amino acids. Written as DNA, the CDR3 is TGTGCCAGCAGCTGGGGCCAAGAGCAGTACTTC. Its protein is CASSWGQEQYF.

The chain uses TRBV3-1 and TRBJ2-3; D may be TRBD1 (5 bases). V lost 0 bases and J lost 0, with 10 bases in between. The length of the CDR3 is 16 residues. CDR1 is LGHDT, CDR2 YNNKEL, per germline (reference sequence). Here the CDR3 reads CASSQDGAFSTDTQYF. In nucleotides, the CDR3 is TGTGCCAGCAGCCAAGATGGGGCTTTTAGCACAGATACGCAGTATTTT.

With regard to this clonotype: A much larger clonotype is one base distant, so this may be a read error. The chain links TRBV12-3 or TRBV12-4 to TRBJ2-7; D is unresolved. The CDR3 has 13 residues. Between the trimmed V and J ends, which lost 6 bases and 7 bases, there was a span of 16 bases. CDR3 nucleotide sequence: TGTGCCAGCAGGTACGTTCTCGTGGGGGAGCAGTACTTC. It translates to CASRYVLVGEQYF.

The rearrangement uses TRBV5-6 and TRBJ2-7; TRBD1 matches at 7 bases. This CDR3 is built from 15 residues. V lost 4 bases to trimming and J lost 2 bases; unmatched junction nucleotides: 9. Germline V gives CDR1 SGHDT, CDR2 YYEEEE. The CDR3 is CASSGVGTATYEQYF. CDR3 sequence (DNA): TGTGCCAGCAGCGGGGTCGGGACAGCAACCTACGAGCAGTACTTC.

The chain combines TRBV19 with TRBJ1-4; TRBD1 might be the D (6 bases). The CDR3 sequence is 14 residues long. Trimming removed 6 bases at V and 3 bases at J, with 11 bases between. The germline V gene encodes CDR1 LNHDA and CDR2 SQIVND (reference sequence). In nucleotides, the CDR3 is TGTGCCAGTAGAACACAGGGCCCTAATGAAAAACTGTTTTTT. This sequence encodes CASRTQGPNEKLFF.

This clonotype was counted at least ten times. The chain combines TRBV24-1 with TRBJ1-5; 10 bases align to TRBD1. Unmatched junction bases numbered 11, after V lost 4 bases and J lost 9 bases. The length of the CDR3 is 16 residues. Germline V gene lookup returns CDR1 KGHDR and CDR2 SFDVKD. The CDR3 region has the DNA TGTGCCACCAGTGACCCCGGACAGGGGGAAGTTGGGCCCCAGCATTTT. The encoded protein is CATSDPGQGEVGPQHF.